The next 31 T cell receptor beta chains were all read from a single sample in a study of cytomegalovirus exposure and HLA in healthy donors. The primer mix had 60 Vbeta and 13 Jbeta primers. TCRdb's copy holds only in-frame clones and misses some; the assay was immunoSEQ multiplex PCR. Of about 140,000 clones in the sample, around 75% were seen once. The sequencing sample was made of PBMCs. These receptors all come from a man aged 40-49 years in good health and CMV-seronegative.

This clone showed up just a few times. The rearrangement links TRBV2 to TRBJ1-6, with TRBD1 as a possible D gene (6 bases). This CDR3 has 13 amino acids. Germline lookup yields CDR1 SNHLY and CDR2 FYNNEI. With 10 bases removed from V and 10 bases from J, the gap between germline ends came to 17 bases. The CDR3 region has the DNA TGTGCCACCAAACAGGGAATCGGGTCACCCCTCCACTTT. Protein product: CATKQGIGSPLHF.

CDR3 protein: CASSFRGRGRNYGYTF. The DNA of the CDR3 is TGTGCCAGCAGCTTCAGGGGGCGGGGGAGGAACTATGGCTACACCTTC. The chain links TRBV7-2 to TRBJ1-2; 8 bases match TRBD1. The CDR3 length is 16 residues. Germline trimming cut 3 bases from V and 2 bases from J; bases unmatched to any gene: 8. The V gene's germline CDR1 is SGHTA and CDR2 FQGNSA.

There are a few counts of this clone. J is TRBJ2-7 and V is TRBV5-4; 7 nucleotides match TRBD1. Germline values: CDR1 SGHNT, CDR2 YYREEE (reference sequence). With V trimmed by 4 bases and J by 3 bases, 10 bases remained unmatched. CDR3 length: 15 amino acids. CDR3 in DNA: TGTGCCAGCAGCCCCATTAGGGGGCGCAGCTACGAGCAGTACTTC. Protein: CASSPIRGRSYEQYF.

The genes are TRBV5-1 and TRBJ2-7; D remains unclear. The CDR3 is 13 residues long. The germline V gene has CDR1 SGHRS and CDR2 YFSETQ. V shed 0 bases and J shed 1 base, with 5 bases lying between them. CDR3 region: CASSLEESYEQYF. The CDR3 DNA reads as TGCGCCAGCAGCTTGGAAGAGTCCTACGAGCAGTACTTC.

The chain is built from TRBV6-8 and TRBJ2-7, with TRBD1 matching over 8 bases. The CDR3 contains 15 residues. Germline assignment: CDR1 MNHGY and CDR2 SAAAGT. Trimming cost V 2 bases and J 6 bases; bases outside gene matches: 9. Here the CDR3 DNA reads TGTGCCAGCAGTTACCCCCAGGGGGCTGGGGGCGAGCAGTACTTC. Protein sequence: CASSYPQGAGGEQYF.

This chain joins TRBV6-1 and TRBJ1-1; weak D call: TRBD1 (5 bases). The V gene lost 1 base and the J gene lost 4 bases, with 10 bases spanning the gap. The CDR3 totals 14 residues. The germline V gene has CDR1 MNHNS and CDR2 SASEGT. The CDR3 here is CASSEGGVLTEAFF. In DNA form, the CDR3 reads TGTGCCAGCAGTGAAGGGGGGGTTCTCACTGAAGCTTTCTTT.

V gene TRBV6-5 combines with J gene TRBJ2-7; 10 nucleotides line up with TRBD1. In germline, CDR1 is MNHEY, CDR2 SVGAGI. This CDR3 has 15 amino acids. The V and J ends lost 7 bases and 2 bases, in that order; junction bases with no gene match: 8. The CDR3, as DNA: TGTGCCAGCACCCCCTCCGGGACAGGGGCCTACGAGCAGTACTTC. It codes for CASTPSGTGAYEQYF.

The rearrangement joins TRBV9 to TRBJ1-3; tentative D call: TRBD1 (6 bases). The V gene lost 3 bases and the J gene lost 0 bases, with 22 bases spanning the gap. From germline, CDR1 is SGDLS and CDR2 YYNGEE. This CDR3 has 19 amino acids. For the CDR3, the DNA is TGTGCCAGCAGCGGTCACAGGGTGGACATCTGGGACTCTGGAAACACCATATATTTT. Its translation: CASSGHRVDIWDSGNTIYF.

This rearrangement joins TRBV5-1 to TRBJ2-7; TRBD2 might be the D (6 bases). The germline V and J ends were trimmed by 0 bases and 2 bases, with 12 bases remaining between them. The CDR3 contains 15 residues. CDR1 SGHRS and CDR2 YFSETQ come from the germline V gene. CDR3 coding DNA: TGCGCCAGCAGCTTGGGGGGGGTAGGCCCCTACGAGCAGTACTTC. Translating gives CASSLGGVGPYEQYF.

The chain links TRBV9 to TRBJ2-7; D might be TRBD1 (5 bases). The CDR3 runs 15 residues. Germline loops: CDR1 SGDLS, CDR2 YYNGEE. V lost 1 base and J lost 0, with 11 bases in between. The CDR3 nucleotides are TGTGCCAGCAGCGTATCAGACAGCCTCTCCTACGAGCAGTACTTC. It yields the protein CASSVSDSLSYEQYF.

DNA of the CDR3: TGTGCCAGCAGCTTAGAGGCCGGGACAAGTCCGAGGGAGACCCAGTACTTC. Residues: CASSLEAGTSPRETQYF. The chain combines TRBV7-6 with TRBJ2-5; D might be TRBD1 (6 bases). Looked up from germline, CDR1 is SGHVS and CDR2 is FNYEAQ. Trimming took 1 base from V and 5 from J, leaving 20 bases between them. The CDR3 is 17 residues long.

The V call is TRBV4-1, the J call TRBJ2-3; the D is unclear. The CDR3 runs 15 residues. In germline, CDR1 is MGHRA, CDR2 YSYEKL. V lost 1 base to trimming and J lost 0 bases, with 8 bases between them. CDR3 protein: CASSQGAFSTDTQYF. The CDR3 DNA follows: TGCGCCAGCAGCCAAGGAGCTTTTAGCACAGATACGCAGTATTTT.

The chain joins TRBV5-6 to TRBJ2-7; D might be TRBD2 (5 bases). The ends were cut back, 2 bases at V and 3 bases at J, with 21 bases in the middle. CDR3 length equals 17 residues. Germline V gives CDR1 SGHDT, CDR2 YYEEEE. The CDR3 here is CASSLKRPGILGYEQYF. The CDR3 coding sequence is TGTGCCAGCAGCTTAAAGCGGCCCGGGATCCTGGGCTACGAGCAGTACTTC.

In this sample, this clone turned up a few times. V usage is TRBV6-5 and J usage is TRBJ2-2, with a tentative D call TRBD1 (8 bases). The CDR3 length is 14 residues. V was cut by 6 bases and J by 6 bases, with 14 bases left in between. Germline CDR1 reads MNHEY; CDR2 reads SVGAGI. CDR3 residues: CASSRQGRAGELFF. CDR3 DNA: TGTGCCAGCAGCCGACAGGGGAGGGCCGGGGAGCTGTTTTTT.

This clone was counted once. J is TRBJ2-7 and V is TRBV5-1; perhaps TRBD1 as D (5 bases). Looked up from germline, CDR1 is SGHRS and CDR2 is YFSETQ. The germline V and J ends were trimmed by 1 base and 4 bases, with 15 bases remaining between them. The CDR3 has 15 residues. The chain's CDR3 is CASSLRQGVTYEQYF. CDR3 sequence (DNA): TGCGCCAGCAGCTTGAGGCAGGGCGTAACGTACGAGCAGTACTTC.

The chain is built from TRBV20-1 and TRBJ2-7; D is undetermined. CDR1 and CDR2 (germline): DFQATT, SNEGSKA (reference sequence). The CDR3 covers 10 residues. With 6 bases removed from V and 3 bases from J, the gap between germline ends came to 6 bases. The CDR3 DNA is TGCAGTGCCTTAGACTACGAGCAGTACTTC. Amino acid sequence: CSALDYEQYF.

This clone was recorded a few times. The CDR3 DNA follows: TGCGCCAGCAGCTTGGAATCGACAGGGATAACCCTCGAGCAGTACTTC. Its protein is CASSLESTGITLEQYF. The chain is built from TRBV5-1 and TRBJ2-7, with TRBD1 matching over 7 bases. V lost 0 bases and J lost 6; bases outside the gene matches: 12. Germline V gene data show CDR1 as SGHRS and CDR2 as YFSETQ. This CDR3 region has 16 residues. Supplemented by reference TRBV5-1 and TRBJ2-7, the full variable domain reads KAGVTQTPRYLIKTRGQQVTLSCSPISGHRSVSWYQQTPGQGLQFLFEYFSETQRNKGNFPGRFSGRQFSNSRSEMNVSTLELGDSALYLCASSLESTGITLEQYFGPGTRLTVT.

The V gene is TRBV21-1, the J gene TRBJ2-7; the D call in the table, TRBD2, was not verified against the DNA. TRBV21-1 counts as a pseudogene. The CDR3 spans 15 residues. The CDR3 loop is CASSRGRQPYYEQYF. The CDR3 coding sequence is TGTGCCAGCAGCCGCGGGCGACAACCGTACTACGAGCAGTACTTC.

The J gene is TRBJ2-5, the V gene TRBV6-5; D is perhaps TRBD2 (5 bases). From germline, CDR1 is MNHEY and CDR2 SVGAGI. The CDR3 contains 14 residues. V was clipped by 0 bases and J by 5 bases, with 10 bases between them. The CDR3 DNA follows: TGTGCCAGCAGTTACTCGAGGGCCACGGAGACCCAGTACTTC. This codes for CASSYSRATETQYF.

The chain has TRBV7-9 and TRBJ1-1, with D maybe TRBD1 (6 bases). The CDR3 spans 14 residues. Germline V gene sequence: CDR1 SEHNR, CDR2 FQNEAQ (reference sequence). V dropped 1 base and J dropped 11 bases, with 17 bases sitting between them. The CDR3 nucleotides read TGTGCCAGCAGCTTAGGGCAGGGGTTCCCCACGGCTTTCTTT. Its translation is CASSLGQGFPTAFF.

This chain connects TRBV4-2 to TRBJ1-4; 9 bases fit TRBD1. The ends lost 6 bases at V and 4 bases at J; junction bases unmatched: 9. The CDR3 is 16 amino acids. Per germline, CDR1 LGHNA and CDR2 YNFKEQ. The CDR3 nucleotides are TGTGCCAGCAGGGCCGGGACAGGGCCCAATAATGAAAAACTGTTTTTT. Translated, it gives CASRAGTGPNNEKLFF.

The gene calls are TRBV19 and TRBJ1-2; D call uncertain. This CDR3 is 11 amino acids long. V was trimmed by 4 bases and J by 7 bases, leaving 7 bases between them. Germline CDR1 LNHDA, CDR2 SQIVND (reference sequence). CDR3: CASSNTVGYTF. CDR3 DNA sequence: TGTGCCAGTAGTAACACAGTTGGCTACACCTTC.

The genes are TRBV28 and TRBJ1-2, with 8 bases aligning to TRBD1. Germline-derived CDR1 and CDR2 are MDHEN and SYDVKM. The CDR3 consists of 13 residues. Losses at the gene ends were 2 bases for V and 4 bases for J; bases not matched to a gene: 0. The CDR3 reads CASSLDRGYGYTF. Here the CDR3 DNA reads TGTGCCAGCAGTTTAGACAGGGGCTATGGCTACACCTTC.

The J gene is TRBJ1-1, the V gene TRBV18; 12 nucleotides agree with TRBD1. This CDR3 is built from 15 residues. From germline, CDR1 is KGHSH and CDR2 LQKENI. V was clipped by 0 bases and J by 7 bases; unmatched bases: 3. CDR3 sequence: CASSPPGTGGNEAFF. Written as DNA, the CDR3 is TGTGCCAGCTCACCACCCGGGACAGGGGGCAATGAAGCTTTCTTT.

The gene calls are TRBV15 and TRBJ2-7; no reliable D call. Germline CDR1 and CDR2: LNHNV and YYDKDF (reference sequence). V shed 0 bases and J shed 0 bases, with 3 bases lying between them. This CDR3 has 13 residues. The CDR3 sequence: CATSREASYEQYF. The CDR3 DNA reads as TGTGCCACCAGCAGAGAAGCCTCCTACGAGCAGTACTTC.

The chain has TRBV7-3 and TRBJ2-7, with 9 bases that match TRBD2. CDR3 length equals 15 residues. V was pared by 2 bases and J by 6 bases, with 8 bases of the junction left unmatched. Per the germline V gene, CDR1 is SGHTA and CDR2 is FQGTGA. In nucleotides, the CDR3 is TGTGCCAGCAGCTTAGGATTAGCGGGGGCTGGCGAGCAGTACTTC. Residues: CASSLGLAGAGEQYF.

The rearrangement joins TRBV19 to TRBJ2-7; 12 bases line up with TRBD1. V gave up 5 bases and J gave up 9 bases; unmatched junction bases: 11. Germline lookup yields CDR1 LNHDA and CDR2 SQIVND (reference sequence). There are 15 residues in the CDR3. The CDR3 DNA sequence: TGTGCCAGTAGTTACTCGGGGACAGGGGGCGTCGGGCAGTACTTC. It codes for CASSYSGTGGVGQYF.

The chain joins TRBV5-1 to TRBJ1-1, with TRBD1 matching 10 bases. Germline values: CDR1 SGHRS, CDR2 YFSETQ. The CDR3 sequence is 15 residues long. The V segment lost 3 bases and the J segment 7 bases; nucleotides outside the gene matches: 9. The CDR3 region has the DNA TGCGCCAGCAGCTACATATCGACAGGGGGCGATGAAGCTTTCTTT. It codes for CASSYISTGGDEAFF.

This sequence joins TRBV7-3 and TRBJ2-3, with D possibly TRBD2 on 6 matching bases. This CDR3 is 14 amino acids long. Trimming left V 4 bases short and J 6 bases short, with 14 bases between. The germline V gene encodes CDR1 SGHTA and CDR2 FQGTGA. CDR3 loop: CASSSGLPPDTQYF. The CDR3, as DNA: TGTGCCAGCAGCTCCGGACTACCGCCGGATACGCAGTATTTT.

A word on this clone: This same CDR3 is encoded by further DNA sequences in the sample. V usage is TRBV6-5 and J usage is TRBJ1-3; 7 nucleotides agree with TRBD1. Germline CDR1 and CDR2: MNHEY and SVGAGI. The CDR3 is 15 amino acids. J was trimmed by 0 bases and V by 9 bases; bases with no gene match: 8. The CDR3 is CARRTGDGSGNTIYF. CDR3 DNA: TGTGCCAGGCGTACAGGGGATGGCTCTGGAAACACCATATATTTT.

This clone has more than one count but fewer than ten. The J gene is TRBJ2-1, the V gene TRBV5-1; TRBD1 is a possible D gene (5 bases). From germline, CDR1 is SGHRS and CDR2 YFSETQ. This CDR3 has 15 residues. V was cut by 4 bases and J by 2 bases, with 13 bases left in between. The DNA of the CDR3 is TGCGCCAGCAGCCCGGTTAGGGGTACCTACAATGAGCAGTTCTTC. It specifies CASSPVRGTYNEQFF.